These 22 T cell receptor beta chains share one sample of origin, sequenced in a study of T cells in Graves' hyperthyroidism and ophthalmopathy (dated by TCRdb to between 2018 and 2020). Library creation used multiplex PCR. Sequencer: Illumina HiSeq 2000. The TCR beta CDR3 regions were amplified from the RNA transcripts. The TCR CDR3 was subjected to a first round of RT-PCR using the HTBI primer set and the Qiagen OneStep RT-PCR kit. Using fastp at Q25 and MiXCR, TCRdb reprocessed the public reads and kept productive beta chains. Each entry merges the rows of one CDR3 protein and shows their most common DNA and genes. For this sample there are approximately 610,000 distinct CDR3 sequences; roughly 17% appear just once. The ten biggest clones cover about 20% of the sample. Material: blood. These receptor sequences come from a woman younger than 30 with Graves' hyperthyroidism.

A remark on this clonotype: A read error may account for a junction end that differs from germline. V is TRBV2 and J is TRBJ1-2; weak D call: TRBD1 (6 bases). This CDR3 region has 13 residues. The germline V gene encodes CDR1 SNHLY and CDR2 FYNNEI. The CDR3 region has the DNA TGTGCCAGCAGCGGGGACATTAACTGTGGCTACACCTTC. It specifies CASSGDINCGYTF.

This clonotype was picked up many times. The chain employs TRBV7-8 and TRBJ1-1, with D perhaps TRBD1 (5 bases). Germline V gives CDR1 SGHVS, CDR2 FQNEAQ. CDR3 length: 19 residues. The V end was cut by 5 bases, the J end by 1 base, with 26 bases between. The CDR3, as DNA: TGTGCCAGCAGCCCCACTAAGTCCCTCCTCCCCAGGGAGAACACTGAAGCTTTCTTT. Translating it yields CASSPTKSLLPRENTEAFF.

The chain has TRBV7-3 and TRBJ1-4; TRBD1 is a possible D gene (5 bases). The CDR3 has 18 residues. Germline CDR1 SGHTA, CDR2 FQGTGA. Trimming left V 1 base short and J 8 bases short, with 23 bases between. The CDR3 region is CASSLKDTKSTNEEKLFF. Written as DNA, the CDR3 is TGTGCCAGCAGCTTAAAGGACACCAAGTCGACAAACGAGGAAAAACTGTTTTTT.

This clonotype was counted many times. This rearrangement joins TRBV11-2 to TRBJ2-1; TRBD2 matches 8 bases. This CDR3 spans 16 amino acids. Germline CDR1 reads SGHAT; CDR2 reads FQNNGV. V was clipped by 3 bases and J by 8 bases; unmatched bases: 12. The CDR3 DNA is TGTGCCAGCAGCTTTGGTCCGGGAGGGCCGATGGATGAGCAGTTCTTC. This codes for CASSFGPGGPMDEQFF.

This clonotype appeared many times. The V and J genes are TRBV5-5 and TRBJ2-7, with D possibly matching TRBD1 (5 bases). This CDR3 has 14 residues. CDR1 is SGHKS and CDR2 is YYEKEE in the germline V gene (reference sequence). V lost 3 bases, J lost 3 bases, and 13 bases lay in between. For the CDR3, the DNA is TGTGCCAGCAGCTCGCCGAACCAGGGCTACGAGCAGTACTTC. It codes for CASSSPNQGYEQYF.

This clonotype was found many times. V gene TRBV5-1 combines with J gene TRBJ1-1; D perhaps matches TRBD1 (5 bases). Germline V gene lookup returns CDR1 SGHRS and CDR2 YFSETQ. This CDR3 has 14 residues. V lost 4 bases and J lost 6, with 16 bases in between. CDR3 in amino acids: CASSHEGGDPEAFF. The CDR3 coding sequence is TGCGCCAGCAGCCACGAGGGAGGGGACCCTGAAGCTTTCTTT.

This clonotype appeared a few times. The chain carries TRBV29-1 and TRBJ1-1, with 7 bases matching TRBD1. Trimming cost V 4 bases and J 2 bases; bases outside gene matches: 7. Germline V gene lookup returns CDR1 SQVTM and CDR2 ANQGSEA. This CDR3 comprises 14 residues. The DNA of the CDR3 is TGCAGCGTTGTTCGCTGGACAGGTAACACTGAAGCTTTCTTT. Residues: CSVVRWTGNTEAFF.

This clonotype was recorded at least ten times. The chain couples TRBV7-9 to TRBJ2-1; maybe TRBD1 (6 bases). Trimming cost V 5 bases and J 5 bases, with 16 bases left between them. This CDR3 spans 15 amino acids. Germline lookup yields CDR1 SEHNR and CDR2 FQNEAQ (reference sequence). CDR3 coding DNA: TGTGCCAGCAGCCCAAGAATGGACAGTCACAATGAGCAGTTCTTC. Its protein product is CASSPRMDSHNEQFF.

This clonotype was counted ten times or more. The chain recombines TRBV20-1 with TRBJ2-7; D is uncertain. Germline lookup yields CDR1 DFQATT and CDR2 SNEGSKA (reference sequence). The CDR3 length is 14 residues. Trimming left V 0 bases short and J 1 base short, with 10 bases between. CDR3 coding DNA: TGCAGTGCTAGAGATATTCGGGTTTCCTACGAGCAGTACTTC. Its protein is CSARDIRVSYEQYF.

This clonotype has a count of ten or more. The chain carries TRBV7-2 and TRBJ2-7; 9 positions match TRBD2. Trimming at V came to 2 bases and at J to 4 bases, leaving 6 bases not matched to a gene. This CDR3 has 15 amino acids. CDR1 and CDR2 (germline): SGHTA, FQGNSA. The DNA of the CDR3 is TGTGCCAGCAGCTTATGGAGCGGGGGGAGGTACGAGCAGTACTTC. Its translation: CASSLWSGGRYEQYF.

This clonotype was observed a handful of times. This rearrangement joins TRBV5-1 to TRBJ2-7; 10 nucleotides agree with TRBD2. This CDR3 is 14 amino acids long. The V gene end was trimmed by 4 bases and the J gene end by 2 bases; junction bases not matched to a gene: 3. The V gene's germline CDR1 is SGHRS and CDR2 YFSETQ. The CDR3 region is CASSGLAEAYEQYF. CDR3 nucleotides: TGCGCCAGCAGCGGACTAGCGGAGGCCTACGAGCAGTACTTC.

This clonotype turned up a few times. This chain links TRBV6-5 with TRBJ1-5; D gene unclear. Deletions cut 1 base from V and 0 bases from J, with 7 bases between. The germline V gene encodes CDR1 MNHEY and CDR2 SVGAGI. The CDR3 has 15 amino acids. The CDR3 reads CASSYLTNSNQPQHF. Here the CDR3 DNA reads TGTGCCAGCAGTTACTTGACAAATAGCAATCAGCCCCAGCATTTT.

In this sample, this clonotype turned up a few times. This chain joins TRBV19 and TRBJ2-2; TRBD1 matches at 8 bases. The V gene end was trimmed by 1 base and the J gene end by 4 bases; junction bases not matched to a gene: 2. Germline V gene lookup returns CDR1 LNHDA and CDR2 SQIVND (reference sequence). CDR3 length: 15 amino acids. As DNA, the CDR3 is TGTGCCAGTAGTATAGCCACAGGGGGCACCGGGGAGCTGTTTTTT. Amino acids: CASSIATGGTGELFF.

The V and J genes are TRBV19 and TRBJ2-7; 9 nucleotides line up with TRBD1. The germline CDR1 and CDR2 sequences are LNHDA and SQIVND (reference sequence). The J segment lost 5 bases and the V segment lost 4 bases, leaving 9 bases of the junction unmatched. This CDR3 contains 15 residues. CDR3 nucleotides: TGTGCCAGTAGTACCCTCCGGGACAGGGACCACGAGCAGTACTTC. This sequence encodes CASSTLRDRDHEQYF.

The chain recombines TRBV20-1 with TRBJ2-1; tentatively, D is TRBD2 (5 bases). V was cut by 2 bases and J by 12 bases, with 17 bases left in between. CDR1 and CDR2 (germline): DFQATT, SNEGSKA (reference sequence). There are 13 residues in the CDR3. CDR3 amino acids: CSARLAKGVWQFF. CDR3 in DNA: TGCAGTGCTAGATTGGCGAAGGGAGTATGGCAGTTCTTC.

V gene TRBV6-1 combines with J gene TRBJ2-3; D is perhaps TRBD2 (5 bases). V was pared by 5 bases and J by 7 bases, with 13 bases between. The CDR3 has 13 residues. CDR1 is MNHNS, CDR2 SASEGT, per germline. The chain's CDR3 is CASSLRTQNTQYF. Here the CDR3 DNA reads TGTGCCAGCAGTTTACGGACTCAGAATACGCAGTATTTT.

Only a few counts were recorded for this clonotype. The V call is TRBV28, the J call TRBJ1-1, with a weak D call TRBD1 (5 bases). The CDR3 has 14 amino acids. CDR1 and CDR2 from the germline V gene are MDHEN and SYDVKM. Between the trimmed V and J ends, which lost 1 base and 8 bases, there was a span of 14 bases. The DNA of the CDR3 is TGTGCCAGCAGTTTATCAGGGTCCTGGTGGGAAGCTTTCTTT. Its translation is CASSLSGSWWEAFF.

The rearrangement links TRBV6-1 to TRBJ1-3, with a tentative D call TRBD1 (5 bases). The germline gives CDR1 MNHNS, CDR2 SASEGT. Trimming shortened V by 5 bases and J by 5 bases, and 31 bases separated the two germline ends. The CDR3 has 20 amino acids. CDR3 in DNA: TGTGCCAGCAGTTATGTAGGTTGGGCAGGGTTAGAAGCAACACGAAACACCATATATTTT. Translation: CASSYVGWAGLEATRNTIYF.

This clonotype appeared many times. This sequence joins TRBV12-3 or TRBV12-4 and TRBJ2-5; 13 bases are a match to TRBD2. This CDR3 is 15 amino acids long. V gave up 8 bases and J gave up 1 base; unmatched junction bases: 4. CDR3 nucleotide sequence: TGTGCCAGCCGGACTAGCGGGGGTTTCCAAGAGACCCAGTACTTC. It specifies CASRTSGGFQETQYF.

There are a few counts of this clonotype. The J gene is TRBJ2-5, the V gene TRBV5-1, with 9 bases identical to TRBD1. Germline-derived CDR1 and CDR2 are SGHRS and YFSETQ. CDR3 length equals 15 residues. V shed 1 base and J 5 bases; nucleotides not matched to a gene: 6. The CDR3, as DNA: TGCGCCAGCAGCTTGATCGGGACAGGGAGGGAGACCCAGTACTTC. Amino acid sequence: CASSLIGTGRETQYF.

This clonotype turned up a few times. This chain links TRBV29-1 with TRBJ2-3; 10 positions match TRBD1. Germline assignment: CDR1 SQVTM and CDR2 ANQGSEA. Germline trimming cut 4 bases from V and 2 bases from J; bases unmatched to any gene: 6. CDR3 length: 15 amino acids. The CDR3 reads CSVGPRQGATDTQYF. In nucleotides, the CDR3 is TGCAGCGTTGGACCAAGACAGGGGGCCACAGATACGCAGTATTTT.

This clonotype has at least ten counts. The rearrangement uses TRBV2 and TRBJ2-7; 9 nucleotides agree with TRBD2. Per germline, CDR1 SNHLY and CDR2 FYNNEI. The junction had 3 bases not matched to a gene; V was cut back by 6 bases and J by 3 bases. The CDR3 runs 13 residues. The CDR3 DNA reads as TGTGCCAGCAGGAGGACTAGCGTCTACGAGCAGTACTTC. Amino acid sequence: CASRRTSVYEQYF.